This T cell receptor (beta chain) comes out of a study of cytomegalovirus exposure and HLA in healthy donors. Study-wide context: Membership in the Caucasian-associated ancestry cluster was found for about four fifths of 300 to 500 genotyped donors.

This CDR3 contains 15 residues. CDR1 is SNHLY, CDR2 FYNNEI, per germline. The V and J ends lost 4 bases and 7 bases, in that order; junction bases with no gene match: 6. Use of 60 Vbeta and 13 Jbeta primers characterized the PCR. Assay: immunoSEQ multiplex PCR; the TCRdb copy retains only in-frame clones and omits some. Of 130,000 or so clones listed, approximately 9% are singletons. This chain joins TRBV2 and TRBJ1-6; 8 positions match TRBD1. This clonotype was sampled from a woman in her 40s in good health and CMV-seropositive. The specimen was PBMCs. DNA of the CDR3: TGTGCCAGCAGTGGCCAGGGGGCTAAGAATTCACCCCTCCACTTT. It yields the protein CASSGQGAKNSPLHF.